The 7 T cell receptor beta chains below come from one sample, sequenced in a study of beta chain features in type 1 diabetes. Isolated RNA was reverse transcribed in full, so expressed TCRB transcripts were sequenced. Measured with immunoSEQ multiplex PCR; TCRdb has only the in-frame clones, and not every one. The sample lists fewer than 900,000 clones; 15% to 20% were seen once. The source material was naive CD4+ T cells from blood. The receptors were sampled from a woman aged 18 to 35 in good health.

V is TRBV9 and J is TRBJ1-2; D uncertain. The CDR3 is 15 amino acids. V shed 6 bases and J shed 0 bases, with 15 bases lying between them. Germline CDR1 SGDLS, CDR2 YYNGEE. The CDR3 nucleotides are TGTGCCAGCACCTCTACCGGGAGAGCTAACTATGGCTACACCTTC. This codes for CASTSTGRANYGYTF. The full variable domain, with the rest looked up from reference TRBV9 and TRBJ1-2, is DSGVTQTPKHLITATGQRVTLRCSPRSGDLSVYWYQQSLDQGLQFLIQYYNGEERAKGNILERFSAQQFPDLHSELNLSSLELGDSALYFCASTSTGRANYGYTFGSGTRLTVV.

J is TRBJ2-7 and V is TRBV5-1; TRBD2 matches at 15 bases. Germline trimming cut 4 bases from V and 1 base from J; bases unmatched to any gene: 6. The germline V gene has CDR1 SGHRS and CDR2 YFSETQ. The CDR3 has 17 amino acids. The CDR3 loop is CASSLGLAGGLSYEQYF. The CDR3 DNA sequence: TGCGCCAGCAGCCTGGGACTAGCGGGAGGTCTGTCCTACGAGCAGTACTTC.

This chain links TRBV28 with TRBJ1-4; the match to TRBD1 covers 7 bases. With 6 bases clipped from V and 8 bases from J, the junction kept 6 bases outside the gene matches. Germline CDR1 and CDR2: MDHEN and SYDVKM. This CDR3 has 13 amino acids. The CDR3 protein is CASSAQGWEKLFF. CDR3 nucleotide sequence: TGTGCCAGCAGCGCACAGGGGTGGGAAAAACTGTTTTTT.

The chain is built from TRBV29-1 and TRBJ2-3; D uncertain. Trimming stripped 6 bases from V and 7 bases from J, with 8 bases between. Germline CDR1 reads SQVTM; CDR2 reads ANQGSEA. The CDR3 is 10 amino acids. CDR3 bases: TGCAGCGTCTGGGGATATACGCAGTATTTT. Translated: CSVWGYTQYF.

To note about this clone: Mismatch with germline at one junction end may stem from a read error. V gene TRBV15 combines with J gene TRBJ1-2, with TRBD1 as a possible D gene (5 bases). Per germline, CDR1 LNHNV and CDR2 YYDKDF (reference sequence). This CDR3 is 13 amino acids long. The CDR3 sequence is CATSRDRVHGYTF. In DNA, the CDR3 is TGTGCCACCAGCCGAGACAGAGTACATGGCTACACCTTC.

This clone was observed a few times. The same CDR3 arises from other DNA sequences in this sample as well. The chain has TRBV14 and TRBJ1-2, with D maybe TRBD1 (6 bases). The V end lost 1 base, the J end lost 5 bases, and 8 bases lay between the germline ends. Germline V gives CDR1 SGHDN, CDR2 FVKESK. The CDR3 contains 13 residues. The CDR3 reads CASSQGTVYGYTF. CDR3 DNA sequence: TGTGCCAGCAGCCAAGGGACAGTGTATGGCTACACCTTC.

The genes are TRBV29-1 and TRBJ2-5, with D unresolved. The DNA end favors TRBJ2-7, so the J call may be wrong. Germline V lookup: CDR1 SQVTM, CDR2 ANQGSEA. The CDR3 covers 12 residues. CDR3 residues: CSVRKESYEQYF. DNA of the CDR3: TGCAGCGTACGCAAGGAATCCTACGAGCAGTACTTC.